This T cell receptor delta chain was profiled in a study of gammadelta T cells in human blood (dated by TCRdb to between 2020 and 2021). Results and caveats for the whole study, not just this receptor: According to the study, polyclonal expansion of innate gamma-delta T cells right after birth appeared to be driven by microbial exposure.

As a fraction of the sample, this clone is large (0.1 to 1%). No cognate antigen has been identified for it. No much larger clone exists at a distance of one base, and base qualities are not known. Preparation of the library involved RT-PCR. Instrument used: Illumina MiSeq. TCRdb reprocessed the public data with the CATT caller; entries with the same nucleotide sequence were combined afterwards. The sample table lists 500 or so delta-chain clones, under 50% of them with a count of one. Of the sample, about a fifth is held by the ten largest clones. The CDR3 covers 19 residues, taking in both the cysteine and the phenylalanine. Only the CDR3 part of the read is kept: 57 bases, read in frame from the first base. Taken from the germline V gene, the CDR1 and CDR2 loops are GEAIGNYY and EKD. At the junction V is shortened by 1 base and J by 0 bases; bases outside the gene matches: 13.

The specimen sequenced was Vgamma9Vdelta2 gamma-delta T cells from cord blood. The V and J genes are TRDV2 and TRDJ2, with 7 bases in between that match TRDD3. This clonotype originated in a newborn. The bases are TGTGCCTGTGACACTCTGGGGGGGAACCATCCTGCTTTGACAGCACAACTCTTCTTT. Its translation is CACDTLGGNHPALTAQLFF.